This record concerns one T cell receptor beta chain sequence. The source of the sample is a study of radiation and T cells in renal cell carcinoma. Sequencing used immunoSEQ multiplex PCR; TCRdb keeps in-frame clones, though not all of them. Of some 150,000 clones listed, 75% to 90% are singletons. Time point in this sample: blood 4 weeks post-SBRT, at nephrectomy. Treatment indicated: 15 Gy SBRT to primary tumor, nephrectomy 4 weeks later. After SBRT, blood was collected at 2 and 4 weeks, plus baseline. Clear cell pathology was present in this patient's renal cell carcinoma. This clonotype was obtained from a woman between 45 and 60 years old with renal cell carcinoma. Sequenced here: blood, sampled from a patient whose treatment included radiotherapy and nephrectomy.

The CDR3 DNA is TGTGCCATCAGTGGGGGACAGTACCCCACTGAAGCTTTCTTT. Translated, it gives CAISGGQYPTEAFF. The rearrangement links TRBV10-3 to TRBJ1-1, with TRBD1 matching 7 bases. The CDR3 extends over 14 amino acids. Germline assignment: CDR1 ENHRY and CDR2 SYGVKD. V was clipped by 4 bases and J by 4 bases; unmatched bases: 6.